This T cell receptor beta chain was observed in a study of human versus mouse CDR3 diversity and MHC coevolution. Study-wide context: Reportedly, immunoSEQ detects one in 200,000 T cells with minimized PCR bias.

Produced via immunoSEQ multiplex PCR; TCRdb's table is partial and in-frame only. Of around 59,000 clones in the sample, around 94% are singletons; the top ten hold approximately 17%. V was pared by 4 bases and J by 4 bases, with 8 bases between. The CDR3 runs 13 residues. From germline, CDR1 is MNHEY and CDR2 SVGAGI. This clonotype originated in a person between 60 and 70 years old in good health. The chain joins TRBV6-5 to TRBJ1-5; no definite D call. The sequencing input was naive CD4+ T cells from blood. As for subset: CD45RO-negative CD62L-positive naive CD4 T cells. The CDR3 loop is CASSSTRNQPQHF. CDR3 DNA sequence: TGTGCCAGCAGTTCTACCAGGAATCAGCCCCAGCATTTT.